This TCR beta chain was retrieved from a study of blood T cell repertoires in COVID-19. Study as a whole: The United States, Italy and Spain were the sources of the acute and convalescent COVID-19 samples. Sample material is recorded as cDNA or gDNA derived from T cells, B-cell-depleted T cells, or PBMCs.

Authors' analysis steps: Reference gene primer amplification in the assay estimated nucleated cell counts. Here immunoSEQ multiplex PCR was the method, and the copy in TCRdb shows in-frame clones only, minus some. Clonal size and the V and J genes are those of that table, whereas D and trimming came from the DNA. The table has around 180,000 clones, approximately 78% seen once. Seattle patient enrollment occurred during active infection, with longitudinal follow-up thereafter. J was trimmed by 7 bases and V by 0 bases; bases with no gene match: 2. Germline V CDR1 and CDR2: SGHRS, YFSETQ. The CDR3 runs to 14 residues.

This sequence originates from a woman of 80 years or more with COVID-19, enrolled during active disease. Source material: peripheral blood. The chain couples TRBV5-1 to TRBJ1-4; TRBD1 matches at 8 bases. Written as DNA, the CDR3 is TGCGCCAGCAGCTTGGGGCAGGGGGCTGAAAAACTGTTTTTT. Protein sequence: CASSLGQGAEKLFF.